This entry describes one T cell receptor beta chain. As yet, its antigen is unknown. Assay: immunoSEQ multiplex PCR; the TCRdb copy retains only in-frame clones and omits some. The sample has roughly 150,000 clones; approximately 91% are singletons. These data belong to a study of T cell responses to AZD1222 COVID-19 vaccine. Findings of the study overall: CD4 TCRs associated with vaccination spanned spike, dominating at 160-218 and 743-854. Most donors were white British, females outnumbered males, and clonal diversity was possibly underestimated.

The sequencing here drew on peripheral blood, taken 28 days after the second AZD1222 dose. This clonotype originated in an adult who received the AZD1222 COVID-19 vaccine.

CDR3 coding DNA: TGTGCCAGCAGCTTAGTCCGAGACAGGGCGGCGTACAATGAGCAGTTCTTC. Protein sequence: CASSLVRDRAAYNEQFF. J is TRBJ2-1 and V is TRBV7-8; TRBD1 aligns across 7 bases. The J segment lost 4 bases and the V segment lost 1 base, leaving 10 bases of the junction unmatched. Per germline, CDR1 SGHVS and CDR2 FQNEAQ. This CDR3 region has 17 residues.